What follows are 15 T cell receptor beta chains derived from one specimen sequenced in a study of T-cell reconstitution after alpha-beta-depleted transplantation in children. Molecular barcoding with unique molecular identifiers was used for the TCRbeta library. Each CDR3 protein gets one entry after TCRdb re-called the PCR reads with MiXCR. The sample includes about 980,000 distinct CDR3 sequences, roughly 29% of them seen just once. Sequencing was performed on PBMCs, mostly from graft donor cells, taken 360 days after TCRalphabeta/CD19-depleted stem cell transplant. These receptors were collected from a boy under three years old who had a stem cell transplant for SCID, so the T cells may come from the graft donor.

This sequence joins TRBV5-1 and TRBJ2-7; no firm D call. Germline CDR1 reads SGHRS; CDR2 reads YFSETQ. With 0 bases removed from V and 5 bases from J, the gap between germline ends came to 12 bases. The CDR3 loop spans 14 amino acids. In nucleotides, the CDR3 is TGCGCCAGCAGCTTGGCGGGTATGGGGAACGAGCAGTACTTC. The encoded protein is CASSLAGMGNEQYF.

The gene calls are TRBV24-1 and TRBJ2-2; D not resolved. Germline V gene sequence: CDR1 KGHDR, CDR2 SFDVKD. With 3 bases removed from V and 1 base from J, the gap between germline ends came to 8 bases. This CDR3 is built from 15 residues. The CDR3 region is CATSDTLRNTGELFF. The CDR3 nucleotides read TGTGCCACCAGTGATACCCTACGGAACACCGGGGAGCTGTTTTTT.

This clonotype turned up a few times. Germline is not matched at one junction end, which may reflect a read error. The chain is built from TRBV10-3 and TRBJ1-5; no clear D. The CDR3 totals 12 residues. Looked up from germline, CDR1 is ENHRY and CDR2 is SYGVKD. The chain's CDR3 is CIGRPSHQPQHF. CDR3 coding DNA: TGCATTGGCAGGCCTTCTCATCAGCCCCAGCATTTT.

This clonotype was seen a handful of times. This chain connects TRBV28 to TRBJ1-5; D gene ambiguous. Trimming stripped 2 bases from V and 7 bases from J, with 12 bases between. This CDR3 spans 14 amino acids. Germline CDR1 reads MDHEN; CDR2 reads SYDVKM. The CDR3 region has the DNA TGTGCCAGCAGTTTAGTAAGGGTCTGGCAGCCCCAGCATTTT. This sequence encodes CASSLVRVWQPQHF.

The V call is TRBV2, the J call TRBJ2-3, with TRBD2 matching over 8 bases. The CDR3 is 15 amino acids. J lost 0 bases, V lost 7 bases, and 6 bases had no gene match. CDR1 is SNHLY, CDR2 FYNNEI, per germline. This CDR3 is CASMELAVSTDTQYF. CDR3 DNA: TGTGCCAGCATGGAACTAGCGGTTAGCACAGATACGCAGTATTTT.

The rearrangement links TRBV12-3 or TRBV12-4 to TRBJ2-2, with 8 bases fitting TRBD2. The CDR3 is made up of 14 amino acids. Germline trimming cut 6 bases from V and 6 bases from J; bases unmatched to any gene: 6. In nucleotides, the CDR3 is TGTGCCAGCAGGACTAGCGAAGATCCCGGGGAGCTGTTTTTT. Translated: CASRTSEDPGELFF.

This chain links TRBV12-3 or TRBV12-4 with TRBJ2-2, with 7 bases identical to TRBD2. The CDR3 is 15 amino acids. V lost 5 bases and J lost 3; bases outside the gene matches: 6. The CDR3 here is CASSISLADTGELFF. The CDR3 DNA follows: TGTGCCAGCAGTATCTCCCTAGCGGACACCGGGGAGCTGTTTTTT.

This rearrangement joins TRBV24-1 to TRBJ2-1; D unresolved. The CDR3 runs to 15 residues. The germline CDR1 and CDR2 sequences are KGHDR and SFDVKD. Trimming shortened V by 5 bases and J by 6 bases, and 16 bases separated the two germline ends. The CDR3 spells CATSGEQSPPNEQFF. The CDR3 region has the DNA TGTGCCACCAGTGGGGAACAGTCCCCACCCAATGAGCAGTTCTTC.

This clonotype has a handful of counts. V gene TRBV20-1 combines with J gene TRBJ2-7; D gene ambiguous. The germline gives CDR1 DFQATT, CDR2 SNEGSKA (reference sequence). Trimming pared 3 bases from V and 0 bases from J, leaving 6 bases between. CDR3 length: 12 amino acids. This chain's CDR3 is CSASYTSYEQYF. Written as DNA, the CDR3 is TGCAGTGCTAGCTACACCTCCTACGAGCAGTACTTC.

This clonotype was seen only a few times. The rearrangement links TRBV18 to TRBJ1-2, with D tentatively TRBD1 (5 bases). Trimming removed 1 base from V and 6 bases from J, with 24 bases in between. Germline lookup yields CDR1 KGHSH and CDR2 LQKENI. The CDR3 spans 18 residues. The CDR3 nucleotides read TGTGCCAGCTCACCACTAACCGGGACGGGGTCACTTGGGGATGGCTACACCTTC. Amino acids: CASSPLTGTGSLGDGYTF.

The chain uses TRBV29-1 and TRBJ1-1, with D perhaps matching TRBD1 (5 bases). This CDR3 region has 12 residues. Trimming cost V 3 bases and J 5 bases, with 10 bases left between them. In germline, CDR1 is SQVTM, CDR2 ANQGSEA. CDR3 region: CSVDGARTEAFF. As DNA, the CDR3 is TGCAGCGTTGACGGGGCGAGAACTGAAGCTTTCTTT.

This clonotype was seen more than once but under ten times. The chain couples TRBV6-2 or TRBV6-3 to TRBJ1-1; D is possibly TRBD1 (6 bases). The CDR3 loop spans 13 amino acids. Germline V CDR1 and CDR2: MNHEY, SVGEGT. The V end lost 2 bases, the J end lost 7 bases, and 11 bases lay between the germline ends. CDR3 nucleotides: TGTGCCAGCAGTTACGGGGGGCGAGGTGAAGCTTTCTTT. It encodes CASSYGGRGEAFF.

The CDR3 here is CASSLITGVAAYEQYF. The CDR3 DNA follows: TGCGCCAGCAGCCTTATAACAGGGGTTGCTGCCTACGAGCAGTACTTC. V usage is TRBV5-1 and J usage is TRBJ2-7; 7 bases map to TRBD1. The CDR3 extends over 16 amino acids. The V gene's germline CDR1 is SGHRS and CDR2 YFSETQ. J lost 2 bases, V lost 4 bases, and 12 bases had no gene match.

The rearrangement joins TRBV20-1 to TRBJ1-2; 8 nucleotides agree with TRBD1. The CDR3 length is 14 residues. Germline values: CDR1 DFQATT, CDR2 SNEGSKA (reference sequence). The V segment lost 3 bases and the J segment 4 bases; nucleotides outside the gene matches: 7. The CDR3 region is CSASDQGAGYGYTF. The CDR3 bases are TGCAGTGCTAGCGATCAGGGGGCAGGCTATGGCTACACCTTC.

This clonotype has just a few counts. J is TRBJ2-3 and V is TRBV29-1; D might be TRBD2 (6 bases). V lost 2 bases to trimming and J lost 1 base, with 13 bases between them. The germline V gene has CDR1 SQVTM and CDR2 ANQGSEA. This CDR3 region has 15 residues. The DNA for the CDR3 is TGCAGCGTTGAAACGGGGCGGGAAGGCACAGATACGCAGTATTTT. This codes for CSVETGREGTDTQYF.